The TCR beta chain under discussion was sequenced for a study of long-term antiretroviral therapy in people with HIV. Study at large: The oldest samples precede the 2015 immediate-ART recommendation by about a decade. Findings and caveats of the study: In HIV, the repertoires covered a tighter span of CDR3 lengths than in controls. Specimen acquisition occurred between about 2003 and 2018, potentially under older ART regimens.

J was trimmed by 6 bases and V by 0 bases; bases with no gene match: 0. This CDR3 spans 13 amino acids. Germline V gene lookup returns CDR1 GTSNPN and CDR2 SVGIG (reference sequence). Survey level was the resolution at which the v3.0 immunoSEQ assay ran. For every sample, sequencing targeted roughly 40,000-55,000 T-cell genomes. Using immunoSEQ multiplex PCR, the repertoire was profiled, and TCRdb retains in-frame clones only, with some absent. Among more than 20,000 clones listed, roughly 96% were seen once. This clone came up once. The target antigen is unknown. The chain couples TRBV30 to TRBJ2-7; 12 bases are shared with TRBD2. This receptor was taken from a woman between 45 and 60 years old with HIV. This sample comprised unsorted PBMCs, obtained about 4.7 years after starting antiretroviral therapy. CDR3 DNA: TGTGCCTGGAGTGTACTAGCGGGAGGCGAGCAGTACTTC. Translating gives CAWSVLAGGEQYF.